What follows are 22 T cell receptor beta chains derived from one specimen sequenced in a study of blood T cell repertoires in COVID-19 (dated by TCRdb to 2020 to 2021). The method behind the library was the immunoSEQ multiplex PCR assay. TCRdb stores this immuneACCESS table with in-frame sequences only. Part of the clones is absent; in the studies checked, under half of the shortfall reflects unresolved V genes, and no reason is known for the rest. The sample data list about 130,000 clones, and 86% of these were observed just once. The biggest ten clones account for roughly an eighth of the sample. Material: peripheral blood. All receptors derive from a woman in her 70s with COVID-19, enrolled during active disease.

This clone was picked up many times. The chain links TRBV5-1 to TRBJ2-7; TRBD1 agrees at 8 bases. Germline V lookup: CDR1 SGHRS, CDR2 YFSETQ. CDR3 length equals 15 residues. Unmatched junction bases numbered 7, after V lost 4 bases and J lost 1 base. CDR3 DNA sequence: TGCGCCAGCAGCGTAGGACAGGGCTCTTCCTACGAGCAGTACTTC. Amino acids: CASSVGQGSSYEQYF. Full variable domain (outside the CDR3, taken from reference TRBV5-1 and TRBJ2-7): KAGVTQTPRYLIKTRGQQVTLSCSPISGHRSVSWYQQTPGQGLQFLFEYFSETQRNKGNFPGRFSGRQFSNSRSEMNVSTLELGDSALYLCASSVGQGSSYEQYFGPGTRLTVT.

The chain uses TRBV19 and TRBJ2-2; TRBD2 matches 7 bases. Germline CDR1 LNHDA, CDR2 SQIVND (reference sequence). CDR3 length equals 17 residues. V was pared by 6 bases and J by 0 bases, with 10 bases of the junction left unmatched. The CDR3 coding sequence is TGTGCCAGTAGCCGACCCTCTAGCGGCTCGAACACCGGGGAGCTGTTTTTT. Amino acids: CASSRPSSGSNTGELFF.

The genes are TRBV4-1 and TRBJ1-2; 7 bases fit TRBD1. Trimming removed 1 base from V and 6 bases from J; junction bases left unmatched: 8. This CDR3 has 15 residues. CDR1 and CDR2 (germline): MGHRA, YSYEKL. The DNA of the CDR3 is TGCGCCAGCAGCCAAGGACAGGGTACCCTCGATGGCTACACCTTC. It translates to CASSQGQGTLDGYTF.

The chain uses TRBV5-1 and TRBJ2-7; the D gene is possibly TRBD1 (5 bases). The CDR3 is 13 amino acids. Trimming took 5 bases from V and 0 from J, leaving 9 bases between them. Looked up from germline, CDR1 is SGHRS and CDR2 is YFSETQ. The DNA for the CDR3 is TGCGCCAGCAGAAGACAGAACTCCTACGAGCAGTACTTC. Translating it yields CASRRQNSYEQYF.

The genes are TRBV7-8 and TRBJ1-2; D uncertain. The ends were cut back, 0 bases at V and 4 bases at J, with 9 bases in the middle. CDR3 length equals 14 residues. The germline CDR1 and CDR2 sequences are SGHVS and FQNEAQ. CDR3 protein: CASSLALTAYGYTF. The CDR3 DNA reads as TGTGCCAGCAGCTTAGCTCTTACAGCCTATGGCTACACCTTC.

This clone was picked up one time. The chain's CDR3 is CASSQAGGGTNEKLFF. DNA for the CDR3: TGCGCCAGCAGCCAAGCAGGGGGTGGAACTAATGAAAAACTGTTTTTT. The chain uses TRBV4-1 and TRBJ1-4; 7 positions agree with TRBD1. V lost 1 base to trimming and J lost 1 base; unmatched junction nucleotides: 3. The CDR3 contains 16 residues. Germline CDR1 MGHRA, CDR2 YSYEKL.

This chain joins TRBV5-1 and TRBJ2-7; 14 bases match TRBD2. Germline CDR1 is SGHRS and CDR2 is YFSETQ. V was clipped by 4 bases and J by 5 bases; unmatched bases: 11. This CDR3 is 17 amino acids long. The CDR3 reads CASSASGTSGGRNEQYF. DNA of the CDR3: TGCGCCAGCAGCGCTTCCGGGACTAGCGGGGGTCGGAACGAGCAGTACTTC.

The V gene is TRBV6-5, the J gene TRBJ1-6; a weak D match, TRBD1 (5 bases). Trimming cost V 5 bases and J 4 bases, with 12 bases left between them. This CDR3 has 15 residues. Germline CDR1 reads MNHEY; CDR2 reads SVGAGI. CDR3 nucleotide sequence: TGTGCCAGCAGTCTCTCAGGGCCTTATAATTCACCCCTCCACTTT. As protein: CASSLSGPYNSPLHF.

This clone was seen a few times. V usage is TRBV5-5 and J usage is TRBJ1-5; TRBD1 aligns across 8 bases. J lost 1 base, V lost 4 bases, and 4 bases had no gene match. Germline V gene lookup returns CDR1 SGHKS and CDR2 YYEKEE (reference sequence). The CDR3 contains 15 residues. The CDR3: CASSQRQGSNQPQHF. The CDR3 nucleotides read TGTGCCAGCAGCCAAAGACAGGGGAGCAATCAGCCCCAGCATTTT.

The chain uses TRBV24-1 and TRBJ2-7, with no clear D. Per germline, CDR1 KGHDR and CDR2 SFDVKD. V was cut by 4 bases and J by 4 bases, with 10 bases left in between. This CDR3 has 13 amino acids. The CDR3 DNA reads as TGTGCCACCAGTGACCCCTCCGGGTACGAGCAGTACTTC. It yields the protein CATSDPSGYEQYF.

This clone came up many times. The junction does not match germline at one end; this may be a read error. The V and J genes are TRBV2 and TRBJ2-3; 8 bases are shared with TRBD1. Germline V gene lookup returns CDR1 SNHLY and CDR2 FYNNEI. The length of the CDR3 is 12 residues. The CDR3 coding sequence is TGTGCCAGCAGCTTGAGGTGGGACAGGACCATTTTT. Translating gives CASSLRWDRTIF.

Comments on this clone: The same CDR3 is also encoded by other DNA sequences in this sample. CDR3 in DNA: TGTGCCAGCAGCTTATCTCCAGTAAACTCTGGAAACACCATATATTTT. It specifies CASSLSPVNSGNTIYF. This chain uses TRBV7-2 with TRBJ1-3; D remains ambiguous. Per germline, CDR1 SGHTA and CDR2 FQGNSA. Trimming pared 2 bases from V and 0 bases from J, leaving 11 bases between. This CDR3 comprises 16 residues.

This clone appeared once. The chain carries TRBV2 and TRBJ1-3; 7 nucleotides match TRBD1. The CDR3 length is 15 residues. The germline V gene has CDR1 SNHLY and CDR2 FYNNEI. With 4 bases clipped from V and 3 bases from J, the junction kept 6 bases outside the gene matches. In nucleotides, the CDR3 is TGTGCCAGCAGTGTAGAGGGGGCCAGTGGAAACACCATATATTTT. Protein sequence: CASSVEGASGNTIYF.

This chain connects TRBV2 to TRBJ2-1, with a weak D call TRBD1 (10 bases). Trimming left V 3 bases short and J 4 bases short, with 19 bases between. The germline V gene has CDR1 SNHLY and CDR2 FYNNEI. The CDR3 sequence is 17 residues long. The CDR3 loop reads CASSDDRGLAGYNEQFF. Written as DNA, the CDR3 is TGTGCCAGCAGTGACGACAGGGGGCTAGCGGGGTACAATGAGCAGTTCTTC.

This clone has more than one count but fewer than ten. J is TRBJ1-3 and V is TRBV5-1; possibly TRBD1 for D (5 bases). Germline lookup yields CDR1 SGHRS and CDR2 YFSETQ. There are 15 residues in the CDR3. Trimming pared 4 bases from V and 0 bases from J, leaving 11 bases between. CDR3 nucleotide sequence: TGCGCCAGCAGCCCTGACAGAGGCTCTGGAAACACCATATATTTT. It yields the protein CASSPDRGSGNTIYF.

The chain couples TRBV7-5 to TRBJ2-7; the table's D call, TRBD1, has no DNA check behind it. TRBV7-5 is designated a pseudogene. The CDR3 contains 16 residues. The CDR3 DNA sequence: TGTGTCAGAAGCCCGAAGACAGGGGTGTGGGTGTACGAGCAGTACTTC. It yields the protein CVRSPKTGVWVYEQYF.

This clone showed up just a few times. For the CDR3, the DNA is TGTGCCAGCAGTTCCCAGGGGGTTTCACCCCTCCACTTT. Protein: CASSSQGVSPLHF. This chain connects TRBV6-5 to TRBJ1-6; 7 bases are shared with TRBD1. The CDR3 totals 13 residues. The germline V gene encodes CDR1 MNHEY and CDR2 SVGAGI. Trimming at V came to 4 bases and at J to 9 bases, leaving 3 bases not matched to a gene.

J is TRBJ2-4 and V is TRBV28, with D perhaps TRBD2 (6 bases). The CDR3 is 18 amino acids. Germline CDR1 MDHEN, CDR2 SYDVKM. Trimming cost V 3 bases and J 0 bases, with 18 bases left between them. In DNA, the CDR3 is TGTGCCAGCAGTTTTGGCCTAGCGATTGATCTAGCCAAAAACATTCAGTACTTC. It specifies CASSFGLAIDLAKNIQYF.

V gene TRBV10-1 combines with J gene TRBJ2-7, with 8 bases identical to TRBD2. The CDR3 sequence is 15 residues long. The germline V gene encodes CDR1 WNHNN and CDR2 SYGVQD (reference sequence). V lost 0 bases, J lost 6 bases, and 7 bases stayed unmatched. The CDR3, as DNA: TGCGCCAGCAGTGAGTCGGGCGTGGCGGGGGGCGAGCAGTACTTC. Amino acids: CASSESGVAGGEQYF.

The chain joins TRBV2 to TRBJ2-1, with TRBD2 identical over 7 bases. V trimming: 8 bases; J trimming: 2 bases; junction bases outside the gene matches: 3. Germline V lookup: CDR1 SNHLY, CDR2 FYNNEI. The CDR3 has 13 amino acids. The CDR3 reads CASLGGTYNEQFF. The CDR3 DNA reads TGTGCCAGCCTCGGGGGGACCTACAATGAGCAGTTCTTC.

Concerning this clone itself: Within the sample, other DNA sequences also encode this same CDR3. The chain recombines TRBV5-1 with TRBJ2-5; 9 positions agree with TRBD1. There are 14 residues in the CDR3. Trimming at V came to 4 bases and at J to 2 bases, leaving 3 bases not matched to a gene. Germline V lookup: CDR1 SGHRS, CDR2 YFSETQ. The CDR3 region has the DNA TGCGCCAGCAGCCCCGGACAGGGGCAAGAGACCCAGTACTTC. This translates into CASSPGQGQETQYF.

The V gene is TRBV19, the J gene TRBJ1-2; no firm D call. With 6 bases removed from V and 8 bases from J, the gap between germline ends came to 19 bases. Germline V gene sequence: CDR1 LNHDA, CDR2 SQIVND (reference sequence). The CDR3 is 14 residues long. The CDR3 is CASSNPGIVGGYTF. Here the CDR3 DNA reads TGTGCCAGTAGCAATCCCGGGATAGTGGGGGGCTACACCTTC.